These 28 T cell receptor beta chains were all obtained from the same sample, sequenced in a study of cytomegalovirus exposure and HLA in healthy donors. The PCR was carried out with 60 Vbeta primers and 13 Jbeta primers. Here immunoSEQ multiplex PCR was the method, and the copy in TCRdb shows in-frame clones only, minus some. This sample yields some 150,000 clones, of which roughly 80% are seen a single time; approximately 5% belongs to the top ten. Material for sequencing was PBMCs. The origin of the receptors is a woman between 18 and 29 years old in good health and CMV-seropositive.

This chain links TRBV28 with TRBJ1-2; no definite D call. V was cut by 6 bases and J by 2 bases, with 7 bases left in between. Germline CDR1 reads MDHEN; CDR2 reads SYDVKM. CDR3 length equals 12 residues. The CDR3 DNA follows: TGTGCCAGCAGATTCGGGAACTATGGCTACACCTTC. Its translation: CASRFGNYGYTF.

V and J are TRBV7-2 and TRBJ1-4, with a tentative D call TRBD1 (6 bases). V dropped 0 bases and J dropped 8 bases, with 10 bases sitting between them. Germline assignment: CDR1 SGHTA and CDR2 FQGNSA. The CDR3 runs 14 residues. CDR3 sequence (DNA): TGTGCCAGCAGCTTAGCACAGGGAAGCGAAAAACTGTTTTTT. Translation: CASSLAQGSEKLFF.

The chain carries TRBV6-5 and TRBJ2-7; TRBD1 is a possible D gene (7 bases). V was trimmed by 0 bases and J by 12 bases, leaving 15 bases between them. Germline loops: CDR1 MNHEY, CDR2 SVGAGI. This CDR3 has 13 residues. CDR3 amino acids: CASSYSPGGFLYF. Written as DNA, the CDR3 is TGTGCCAGCAGTTACTCGCCAGGGGGGTTTCTGTACTTC.

The V call is TRBV6-1, the J call TRBJ1-2, with 7 positions matching TRBD1. Germline loops: CDR1 MNHNS, CDR2 SASEGT. The CDR3 is 14 amino acids. With 7 bases clipped from V and 1 base from J, the junction kept 6 bases outside the gene matches. CDR3 sequence (DNA): TGTGCCAGCACCAAAGGGGACAGTAACTATGGCTACACCTTC. It encodes CASTKGDSNYGYTF.

The chain couples TRBV25-1 to TRBJ1-2; D not resolved. V was clipped by 1 base and J by 0 bases, with 15 bases between them. Germline V CDR1 and CDR2: MGHDK, SYGVNS. The CDR3 covers 17 residues. As DNA, the CDR3 is TGTGCCAGCAGTGAATTTTCTTTCGGGATCTCTAACTATGGCTACACCTTC. Its protein product is CASSEFSFGISNYGYTF.

The gene calls are TRBV18 and TRBJ2-1; D might be TRBD1 (5 bases). Trimming removed 2 bases at V and 1 base at J, with 18 bases between. The CDR3 covers 18 residues. CDR1 KGHSH and CDR2 LQKENI come from the germline V gene. Here the CDR3 reads CASSPKAQGGRSYNEQFF. DNA for the CDR3: TGTGCCAGCTCACCAAAGGCGCAGGGTGGTCGTTCCTACAATGAGCAGTTCTTC.

V gene TRBV27 combines with J gene TRBJ2-3; 8 positions agree with TRBD2. After removal of 1 base from V and 10 bases from J, the junction contained 10 bases not matched to a gene. This CDR3 spans 15 amino acids. Germline CDR1 MNHEY, CDR2 SMNVEV (reference sequence). The CDR3 bases are TGTGCCAGCAGTTTATGGGGGACTAGTGACATAGCGCAGTATTTT. As protein: CASSLWGTSDIAQYF.

V and J are TRBV4-2 and TRBJ1-2, with unresolved D. V was cut by 0 bases and J by 8 bases, with 7 bases left in between. The CDR3 extends over 12 amino acids. The germline V gene has CDR1 LGHNA and CDR2 YNFKEQ. As DNA, the CDR3 is TGTGCCAGCAGCCAAGACCGAGGGGGCTACACCTTC. Protein sequence: CASSQDRGGYTF.

V is TRBV7-8 and J is TRBJ2-7; tentatively, D is TRBD2 (5 bases). V was cut by 5 bases and J by 3 bases, with 14 bases left in between. CDR1 and CDR2 from the germline V gene are SGHVS and FQNEAQ. This CDR3 has 14 amino acids. As DNA, the CDR3 is TGTGCCAGCAGCCCCCAGAGGGCTGGCTACGAGCAGTACTTC. Amino acids: CASSPQRAGYEQYF.

This clone has just a few counts. Other nucleotide sequences in the sample specify the same CDR3. V gene TRBV7-3 combines with J gene TRBJ1-1; TRBD1 is a possible D gene (6 bases). V lost 6 bases and J 0 bases, leaving 8 bases between the germline ends. CDR3 length: 13 residues. CDR1 and CDR2 (germline): SGHTA, FQGTGA. The CDR3 nucleotides read TGTGCCAGCAGTCGGACAGTGAACACTGAAGCTTTCTTT. The encoded protein is CASSRTVNTEAFF.

V usage is TRBV25-1 and J usage is TRBJ1-4; a possible D gene is TRBD1 (6 bases). Per germline, CDR1 MGHDK and CDR2 SYGVNS. This CDR3 is built from 15 residues. Deletions cut 2 bases from V and 7 bases from J, with 14 bases between. Here the CDR3 DNA reads TGTGCCAGCAGTGAAGGGGCAGGGGTGGGTGAAAAACTGTTTTTT. Its translation: CASSEGAGVGEKLFF.

This rearrangement joins TRBV5-1 to TRBJ2-2, with 8 bases matching TRBD2. Germline CDR1 reads SGHRS; CDR2 reads YFSETQ. Trimming took 0 bases from V and 4 from J; bases not matched to a gene: 5. The CDR3 loop spans 16 amino acids. As DNA, the CDR3 is TGCGCCAGCAGCTTGGAGCGGGGGCGTAGCACCGGGGAGCTGTTTTTT. Protein product: CASSLERGRSTGELFF.

This clone has just a few counts. The chain carries TRBV14 and TRBJ2-7, with a tentative D call TRBD2 (6 bases). CDR3 size: 17 residues. Germline lookup yields CDR1 SGHDN and CDR2 FVKESK. Trimming pared 1 base from V and 1 base from J, leaving 17 bases between. The CDR3 DNA reads TGTGCCAGCAGCCAAGGAGCTCCGGGACTGAAGTCCTACGAGCAGTACTTC. It translates to CASSQGAPGLKSYEQYF.

The chain couples TRBV29-1 to TRBJ2-1, with D perhaps TRBD2 (7 bases). The CDR3 is made up of 15 amino acids. Looked up from germline, CDR1 is SQVTM and CDR2 is ANQGSEA. V lost 3 bases and J lost 9, with 21 bases in between. The CDR3 DNA sequence: TGCAGCGTTGAGGGGGCGGAGGGGGGGTGGGGTGAGCAGTTCTTC. It codes for CSVEGAEGGWGEQFF.

The rearrangement uses TRBV5-1 and TRBJ1-2; no clear D. The germline V gene has CDR1 SGHRS and CDR2 YFSETQ. Deletions cut 0 bases from V and 4 bases from J, with 13 bases between. This CDR3 contains 15 residues. CDR3 amino acids: CASSLGRIPSYGYTF. The CDR3 DNA sequence: TGCGCCAGCAGCTTGGGGCGGATCCCCTCCTATGGCTACACCTTC.

The genes are TRBV19 and TRBJ2-5, with 7 nucleotides matching TRBD1. Germline lookup yields CDR1 LNHDA and CDR2 SQIVND (reference sequence). V lost 4 bases and J lost 2; bases outside the gene matches: 10. This CDR3 region has 16 residues. As DNA, the CDR3 is TGTGCCAGTAGTACACTCGGGGACAGACTACAAGAGACCCAGTACTTC. Protein: CASSTLGDRLQETQYF.

This chain uses TRBV6-1 with TRBJ1-6; 10 bases map to TRBD1. The trim removed 2 bases at V and 7 bases at J, leaving 5 bases unmatched. The CDR3 is 16 amino acids. Germline V gene data show CDR1 as MNHNS and CDR2 as SASEGT. For the CDR3, the DNA is TGTGCCAGCAGTGAAAGACAGGGGGCGACCAATTCACCCCTCCACTTT. As protein: CASSERQGATNSPLHF.

The J gene is TRBJ2-5, the V gene TRBV5-6; D ambiguous. The CDR3 contains 15 residues. The ends were cut back, 4 bases at V and 7 bases at J, with 20 bases in the middle. Germline CDR1 SGHDT, CDR2 YYEEEE. Here the CDR3 DNA reads TGTGCCAGCAGCCTGCAGCGCCCCGTGCTGAGGACCCAGTACTTC. Translating gives CASSLQRPVLRTQYF.

The chain carries TRBV7-2 and TRBJ2-3, with 7 bases lining up with TRBD2. This CDR3 contains 18 residues. CDR1 SGHTA and CDR2 FQGNSA come from the germline V gene. Unmatched junction bases numbered 16, after V lost 3 bases and J lost 4 bases. CDR3 loop: CASSFPRVAGVKSDTQYF. The CDR3 DNA reads as TGTGCCAGCAGCTTCCCCCGGGTGGCGGGGGTTAAGTCAGATACGCAGTATTTT.

This clone appeared once. The chain links TRBV19 to TRBJ1-2; TRBD1 is a possible D gene (6 bases). Between the trimmed V and J ends, which lost 4 bases and 4 bases, there was a span of 13 bases. CDR1 is LNHDA and CDR2 is SQIVND in the germline V gene (reference sequence). The CDR3 loop spans 14 amino acids. The CDR3 protein is CASSTRGYFYGYTF. The CDR3 DNA reads as TGTGCCAGTAGTACAAGGGGGTACTTCTATGGCTACACCTTC.

J is TRBJ2-3 and V is TRBV19, with 13 bases that match TRBD2. CDR1 LNHDA and CDR2 SQIVND come from the germline V gene (reference sequence). V gave up 4 bases and J gave up 2 bases; unmatched junction bases: 6. The CDR3 is made up of 17 amino acids. The CDR3 coding sequence is TGTGCCAGTAGTACCGGACTAGCGGGGGATTTCACAGATACGCAGTATTTT. Encoded protein: CASSTGLAGDFTDTQYF.

This clone is a singleton in its sample. The chain joins TRBV4-1 to TRBJ2-7; 8 positions match TRBD2. Germline V gene lookup returns CDR1 MGHRA and CDR2 YSYEKL. V was clipped by 3 bases and J by 2 bases; unmatched bases: 6. The CDR3 is made up of 15 amino acids. The CDR3 spells CASSHLAGPPYEQYF. In DNA form, the CDR3 reads TGCGCCAGCAGCCATTTAGCGGGGCCGCCCTACGAGCAGTACTTC.

The chain links TRBV20-1 to TRBJ1-2; the D is unclear. Deletions cut 4 bases from V and 8 bases from J, with 5 bases between. This CDR3 is 9 amino acids long. Germline assignment: CDR1 DFQATT and CDR2 SNEGSKA (reference sequence). The CDR3, as DNA: TGCAGTGCTATGTTAGGCTACACCTTC. Translated, it gives CSAMLGYTF.

The chain has TRBV13 and TRBJ2-1; TRBD2 matches at 15 bases. The germline CDR1 and CDR2 sequences are PRHDT and FYEKMQ (reference sequence). This CDR3 contains 16 residues. V lost 4 bases, J lost 10 bases, and 8 bases stayed unmatched. CDR3 nucleotides: TGTGCCAGCAGCTCGCGGACTAGCGGGGGGGCAAGAGAGCAGTTCTTC. Its protein is CASSSRTSGGAREQFF.

A remark on this clone: Mismatch with germline at one junction end may stem from a read error. This chain links TRBV7-7 with TRBJ2-1, with D perhaps matching TRBD1 (6 bases). CDR1 is SSHAT, CDR2 FNYEAQ, per germline (reference sequence). This CDR3 has 13 residues. This CDR3 reads CASSQGQSNEQFF. In DNA form, the CDR3 reads TGTGCTAGCAGCCAAGGACAGAGTAATGAGCAGTTCTTC.

The V and J genes are TRBV15 and TRBJ2-7; possibly TRBD1 for D (6 bases). The CDR3 spans 17 residues. The V end was cut by 1 base, the J end by 0 bases, with 16 bases between. Germline values: CDR1 LNHNV, CDR2 YYDKDF (reference sequence). CDR3 protein: CATSRATIGQSSYEQYF. CDR3 coding DNA: TGTGCCACCAGCAGAGCGACAATTGGACAGTCCTCCTACGAGCAGTACTTC.

The gene calls are TRBV10-3 and TRBJ2-2; perhaps TRBD2 as D (6 bases). The CDR3 loop spans 16 amino acids. CDR1 and CDR2 from the germline V gene are ENHRY and SYGVKD. Trimming stripped 8 bases from V and 4 bases from J, with 20 bases between. The CDR3 loop reads CAIASLGGVTTGELFF. CDR3 nucleotide sequence: TGTGCCATCGCCTCCCTAGGAGGGGTAACCACCGGGGAGCTGTTTTTT.

The gene calls are TRBV29-1 and TRBJ2-7; D perhaps matches TRBD2 (7 bases). Trimming stripped 5 bases from V and 0 bases from J, with 20 bases between. CDR3 length equals 16 residues. From germline, CDR1 is SQVTM and CDR2 ANQGSEA. For the CDR3, the DNA is TGCAGCGTTATTCCCTTCCGGGGGGCCCTCTCCTACGAGCAGTACTTC. Translating it yields CSVIPFRGALSYEQYF.